This entry is about one TCR beta chain. These data originate in a study of blood T cell repertoires in COVID-19. Study as a whole: COVID-19 samples collected from the United States, Italy and Spain covered acute and convalescent phases. The analysed material was cDNA or gDNA that came from T cells, B-cell-depleted T cells, or PBMCs.

In the source study's methods: Reference gene primer amplification yielded estimated nucleated cell counts. Profiled with immunoSEQ multiplex PCR; TCRdb holds only in-frame clones, not every one. V and J calls and clone size are as listed in that table; D and trimming were resolved from the DNA. The sample comprises 95,000 to 150,000 clones, less than 75% of which are singletons, and under 1% rests with the top ten. This CDR3 is built from 18 residues. Losses at the gene ends were 5 bases for V and 3 bases for J; bases not matched to a gene: 16. CDR1 is SNHLY and CDR2 is FYNNEI in the germline V gene.

This clonotype originated in a human donor with acute or convalescent COVID-19. The donor label of this sample is uncertain. Sequencing was done on a sample of peripheral blood. The gene calls are TRBV2 and TRBJ1-5, with 7 bases fitting TRBD1. The CDR3 DNA follows: TGTGCCAGCAGTTGGTCGGGGACAGCCTTCGATTACAATCAGCCCCAGCATTTT. It is translated as CASSWSGTAFDYNQPQHF.